This TCR beta chain emerged from a study of T cell changes during pregnancy in multiple sclerosis. Sequenced by immunoSEQ multiplex PCR; TCRdb stores in-frame clones only, minus some. The table shows some 95,000 clones, with roughly 92% occurring only once. The clonotype originates from a female donor with multiple sclerosis, enrolled in a pregnancy study. Here the sequenced sample was peripheral blood, taken in the first trimester of pregnancy.

This chain's CDR3 is CASSSRGLIPYEQYF. CDR3 in DNA: TGTGCCAGCAGTTCGAGGGGGCTGATCCCCTACGAGCAGTACTTC. The rearrangement joins TRBV6-6 to TRBJ2-7, with 7 bases matching TRBD1. Germline V CDR1 and CDR2: MNHNY, SVGAGI (reference sequence). The CDR3 totals 15 residues. V was pared by 4 bases and J by 2 bases, with 8 bases of the junction left unmatched.